These 2 T cell receptor beta chains share one sample of origin, sequenced in a study of blood T cell repertoires in COVID-19. Using immunoSEQ multiplex PCR, the repertoire was profiled, and TCRdb retains in-frame clones only, with some absent. The sample contains 110,000 to 150,000 clones, 85% to 90% of which appear only once. The sample taken for sequencing was peripheral blood. All receptors come from a human donor in a cohort sampled during active COVID-19.

The gene calls are TRBV27 and TRBJ2-5; D not resolved. V lost 0 bases, J lost 1 base, and 9 bases lay in between. The CDR3 loop spans 15 amino acids. From germline, CDR1 is MNHEY and CDR2 SMNVEV (reference sequence). CDR3 bases: TGTGCCAGCAGTTTATCGCTGGCGGTCCAAGAGACCCAGTACTTC. Translated: CASSLSLAVQETQYF.

The J gene is TRBJ1-2, the V gene TRBV3-1 (or the pseudogene TRBV3-2); D is possibly TRBD1 (6 bases). CDR3 length equals 15 residues. The germline V gene encodes CDR1 LGHDT and CDR2 YNNKEL (reference sequence). V shed 0 bases and J shed 8 bases, with 16 bases lying between them. CDR3 loop: CASSQDWGRGQGYTF. CDR3 bases: TGTGCCAGCAGCCAAGATTGGGGCAGGGGCCAGGGCTACACCTTC.